This T cell receptor (beta chain) was sequenced in a study of shared clonotypes between healthy human individuals. Concerning this clone itself: The antigen is unknown.

Germline V gene sequence: CDR1 MNHNS, CDR2 SASEGT. V trimming: 1 base; J trimming: 5 bases; junction bases outside the gene matches: 8. CDR3 length: 16 amino acids. Libraries were prepared by immunoSEQ multiplex PCR; TCRdb keeps only in-frame clonotypes and omits some of them. The sample has about 2.1 million clones; 80% to 95% are singletons. CD45RO-negative CD8 cells positively selected for CCR7 made up the naive population, which excluded terminally differentiated effector memory CD45RA+ cells. Healthy HIV-negative adults without recent acute infections or vaccinations served as donors. General study points: Among the subsets, naive ones generally showed larger estimated richness than memory ones. The diversity represented, both genetic and in exposure history, was limited by few donors.

This chain links TRBV6-1 with TRBJ2-5; 9 positions agree with TRBD2. The origin of this receptor is a man in his late teens or twenties in good health. Some clones in this sample may be carry-over from other donors' samples. Sequencing input: naive CD8+ T cells from PBMCs. The CDR3, as DNA: TGTGCCAGCAGTGAAGGCCCTAGCGGGATTTTGGAGACCCAGTACTTC. It translates to CASSEGPSGILETQYF.